This T cell receptor (beta chain) stems from a study of CXCR3-negative and CXCR3-positive naive CD8 T cells. The length of the CDR3 is 14 residues. In germline, CDR1 is LGHNA, CDR2 YSLEER. The TRB libraries of cDNA were built by UMI-labeled 5' RACE. From its re-call of the 5' RACE reads, TCRdb lists each CDR3 protein once, without DNA. This sample's table has 45,000 or so distinct CDR3 sequences. This clonotype originated in a human donor in good health. Some clones in this sample may be carry-over from other donors' samples. The chain combines TRBV4-3 with TRBJ2-1; as DNA is missing, the TRBD1 call by TCRdb cannot be tested. The sample consisted of naive CXCR3- CD8+ T cells from blood. This sample's subset: CD45RO-CCR7+CD27+CD95- naive CD8+ T cells lacking CXCR3 (TNR3-). CDR3 region: CASSQIGTDNEQFF.